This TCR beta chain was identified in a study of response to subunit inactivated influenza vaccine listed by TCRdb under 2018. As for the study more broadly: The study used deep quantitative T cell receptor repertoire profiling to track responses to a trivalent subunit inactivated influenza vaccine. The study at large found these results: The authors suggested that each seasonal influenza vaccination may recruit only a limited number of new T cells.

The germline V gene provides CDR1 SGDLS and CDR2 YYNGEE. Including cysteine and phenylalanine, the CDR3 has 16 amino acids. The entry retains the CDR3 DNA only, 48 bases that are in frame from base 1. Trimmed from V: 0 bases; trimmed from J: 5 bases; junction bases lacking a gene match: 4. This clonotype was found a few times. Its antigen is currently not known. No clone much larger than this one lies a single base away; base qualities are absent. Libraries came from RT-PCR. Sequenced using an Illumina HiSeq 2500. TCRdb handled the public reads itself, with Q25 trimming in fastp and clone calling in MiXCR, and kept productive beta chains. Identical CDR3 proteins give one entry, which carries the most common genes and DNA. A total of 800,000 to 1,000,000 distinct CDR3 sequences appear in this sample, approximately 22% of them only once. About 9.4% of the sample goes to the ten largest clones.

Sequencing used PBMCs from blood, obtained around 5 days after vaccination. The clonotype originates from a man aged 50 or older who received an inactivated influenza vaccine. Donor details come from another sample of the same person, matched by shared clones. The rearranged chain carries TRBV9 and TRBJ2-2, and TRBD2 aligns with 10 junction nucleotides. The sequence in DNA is TGTGCCAGCAGCGTAGAAGCGGGGGGGCCGACCGGGGAGCTGTTTTTT. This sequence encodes CASSVEAGGPTGELFF.